The entry below gives a single T cell receptor beta chain sequence along with its context. Germline assignment: CDR1 SGHTA and CDR2 FQGNSA. The germline V and J ends were trimmed by 1 base and 7 bases, with 11 bases remaining between them. The CDR3 sequence is 15 residues long. Generated by immunoSEQ multiplex PCR, the TCRdb table keeps only in-frame clones and is missing some. The sample lists more than 85,000 clones; about 80% were seen once. The data were obtained in a study of blood T cell repertoires in COVID-19. Across the whole study: Specimens from acute and convalescent COVID-19 originated in the United States, Italy and Spain.

The chain uses TRBV7-2 and TRBJ1-6; perhaps TRBD1 as D (5 bases). Sequencing was performed on peripheral blood. This clonotype was obtained from an elderly man with acute or convalescent COVID-19. The CDR3 coding sequence is TGTGCCAGCAGCTTAGTAGGGGCAGAAAATTCACCCCTCCACTTT. It translates to CASSLVGAENSPLHF.